The clone carrying this T cell receptor beta chain has more than one count but fewer than ten. Original data processing: In papillary thyroid cancer, a distant-metastasis classifier was built using CDR3 differences across clinicopathological groups. With MiXCR, TCRdb called clones anew from the PCR reads. For this entry, the V and J calls and clone size follow TCRdb and not the study's own pipeline. In the table there are 20,000 or so clones, 9.5% to 13% of which are singletons. No treatment had been given to any patient before thyroid surgery. The data were obtained in a study of metastatic and nonmetastatic thyroid tumors. Across the study: Across peripheral blood and tumor or nodule tissue samples taken from malignant and benign thyroid patients, the repertoires were compared with one another.

The germline V and J ends were trimmed by 5 bases and 1 base, with 9 bases remaining between them. Germline V lookup: CDR1 LNHDA, CDR2 SQIVND (reference sequence). The CDR3 length is 13 residues. The sequence derives from a female donor with papillary thyroid cancer or a benign thyroid nodule (not recorded which). Some clones in this sample may be carry-over from other donors' samples. Sequenced sample: blood. The V call is TRBV19, the J call TRBJ2-7, with D hard to call. CDR3 nucleotides: TGTGCCAGTAGTGCCAGTATATCCTACGAGCAGTACTTC. Translated: CASSASISYEQYF. Full variable domain (rest looked up from reference TRBV19 and TRBJ2-7): DGGITQSPKYLFRKEGQNVTLSCEQNLNHDAMYWYRQDPGQGLRLIYYSQIVNDFQKGDIAEGYSVSREKKESFPLTVTSAQKNPTAFYLCASSASISYEQYFGPGTRLTVT.